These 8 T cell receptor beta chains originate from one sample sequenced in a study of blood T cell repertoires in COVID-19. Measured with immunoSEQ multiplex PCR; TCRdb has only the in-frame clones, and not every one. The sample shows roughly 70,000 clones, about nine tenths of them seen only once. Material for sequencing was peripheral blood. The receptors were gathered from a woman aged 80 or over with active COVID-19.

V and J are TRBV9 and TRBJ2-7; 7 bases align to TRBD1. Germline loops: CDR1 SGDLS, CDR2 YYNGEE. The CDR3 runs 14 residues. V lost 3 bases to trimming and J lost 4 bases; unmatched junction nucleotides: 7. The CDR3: CASSGGDRAYEQYF. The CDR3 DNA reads TGTGCCAGCAGCGGAGGAGACAGGGCATACGAGCAGTACTTC.

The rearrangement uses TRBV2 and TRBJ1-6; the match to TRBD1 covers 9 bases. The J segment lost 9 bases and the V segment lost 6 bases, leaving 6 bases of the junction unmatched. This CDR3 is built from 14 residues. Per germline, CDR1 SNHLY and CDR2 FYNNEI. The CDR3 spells CASRGTGPLSPLHF. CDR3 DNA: TGTGCCAGCAGGGGGACAGGGCCCCTTTCACCCCTCCACTTT.

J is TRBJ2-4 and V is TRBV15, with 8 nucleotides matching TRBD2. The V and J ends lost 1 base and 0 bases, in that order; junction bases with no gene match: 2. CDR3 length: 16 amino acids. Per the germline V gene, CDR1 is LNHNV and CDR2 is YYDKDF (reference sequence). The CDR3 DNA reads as TGTGCCACCAGCAGAGTCGGGGGGGTAGCCAAAAACATTCAGTACTTC. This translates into CATSRVGGVAKNIQYF.

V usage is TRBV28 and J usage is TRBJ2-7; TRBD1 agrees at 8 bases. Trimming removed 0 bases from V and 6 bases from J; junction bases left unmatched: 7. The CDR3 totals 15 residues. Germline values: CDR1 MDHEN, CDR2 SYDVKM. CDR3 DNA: TGTGCCAGCAGTTTATGGCAGGGGGCGTCGGGCGAGCAGTACTTC. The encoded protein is CASSLWQGASGEQYF.

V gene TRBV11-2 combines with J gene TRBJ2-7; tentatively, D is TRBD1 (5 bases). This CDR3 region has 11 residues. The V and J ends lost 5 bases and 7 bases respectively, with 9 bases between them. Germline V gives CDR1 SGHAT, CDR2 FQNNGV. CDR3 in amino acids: CASSQGKEQYF. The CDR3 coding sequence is TGTGCCAGCAGCCAGGGCAAAGAGCAGTACTTC. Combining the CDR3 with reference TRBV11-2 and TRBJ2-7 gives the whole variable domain EAGVAQSPRYKIIEKRQSVAFWCNPISGHATLYWYQQILGQGPKLLIQFQNNGVVDDSQLPKDRFSAERLKGVDSTLKIQPAKLEDSAVYLCASSQGKEQYFGPGTRLTVT.

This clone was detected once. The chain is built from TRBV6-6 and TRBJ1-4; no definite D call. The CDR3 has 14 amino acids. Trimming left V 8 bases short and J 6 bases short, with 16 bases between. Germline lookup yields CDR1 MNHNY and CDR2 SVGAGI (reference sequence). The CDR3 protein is CASVSPGVDEKLFF. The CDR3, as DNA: TGTGCCAGCGTCAGCCCGGGAGTAGATGAAAAACTGTTTTTT.

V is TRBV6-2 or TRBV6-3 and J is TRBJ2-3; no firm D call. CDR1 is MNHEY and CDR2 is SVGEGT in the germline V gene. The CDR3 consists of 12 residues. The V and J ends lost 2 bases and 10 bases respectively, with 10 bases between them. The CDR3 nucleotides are TGTGCCAGCAGTTACGACTCTCCAGCGCAGTATTTT. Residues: CASSYDSPAQYF.

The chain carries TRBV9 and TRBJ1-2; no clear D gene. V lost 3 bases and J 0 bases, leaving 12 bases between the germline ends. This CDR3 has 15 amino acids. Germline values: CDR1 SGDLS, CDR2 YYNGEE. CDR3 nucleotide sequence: TGTGCCAGCAGCGGCCGGGGTCCTACTAACTATGGCTACACCTTC. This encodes CASSGRGPTNYGYTF.